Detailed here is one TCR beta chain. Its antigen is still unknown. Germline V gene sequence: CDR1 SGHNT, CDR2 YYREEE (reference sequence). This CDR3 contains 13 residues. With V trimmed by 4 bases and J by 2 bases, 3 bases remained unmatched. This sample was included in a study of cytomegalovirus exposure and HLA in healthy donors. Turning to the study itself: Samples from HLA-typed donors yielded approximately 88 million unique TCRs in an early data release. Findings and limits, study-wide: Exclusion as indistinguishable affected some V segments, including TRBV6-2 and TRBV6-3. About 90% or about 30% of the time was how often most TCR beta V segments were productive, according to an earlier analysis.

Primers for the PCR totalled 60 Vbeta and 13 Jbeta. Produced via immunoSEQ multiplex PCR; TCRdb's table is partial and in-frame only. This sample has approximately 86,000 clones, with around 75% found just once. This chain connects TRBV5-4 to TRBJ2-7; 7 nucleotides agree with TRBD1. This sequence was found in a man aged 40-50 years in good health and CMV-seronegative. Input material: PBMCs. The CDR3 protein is CASSPTGAYEQYF. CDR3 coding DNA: TGTGCCAGCAGCCCAACAGGGGCCTACGAGCAGTACTTC.